This TCR beta chain originates from a study of CD4+ T cells in melanoma. The study, taken as a whole, reports: Diverse differentiation states were reported for melanoma neoantigen-specific CD4+ T cells. A reported correlation linked neoantigen-specific CD4+ T cells to CD8+, macrophage and B cell function.

Germline values: CDR1 SEHNR, CDR2 FQNEAQ (reference sequence). Trimming removed 2 bases from V and 5 bases from J; junction bases left unmatched: 6. The CDR3 loop spans 15 amino acids. In regard to this clone: The antigen is undetermined.

Assay: immunoSEQ multiplex PCR; the TCRdb copy retains only in-frame clones and omits some. The table lists roughly 4,200 clones, less than 75% of them singletons, with more than 25% in the top ten. This receptor was obtained from a human donor with melanoma. The chain couples TRBV7-9 to TRBJ2-1, with 7 bases identical to TRBD1. Sequenced material: cells from a culture (not recorded whether cultured in vitro). Here the CDR3 reads CASSLYGTADNEQFF. The DNA of the CDR3 is TGTGCCAGCAGCTTATATGGGACAGCAGACAATGAGCAGTTCTTC.